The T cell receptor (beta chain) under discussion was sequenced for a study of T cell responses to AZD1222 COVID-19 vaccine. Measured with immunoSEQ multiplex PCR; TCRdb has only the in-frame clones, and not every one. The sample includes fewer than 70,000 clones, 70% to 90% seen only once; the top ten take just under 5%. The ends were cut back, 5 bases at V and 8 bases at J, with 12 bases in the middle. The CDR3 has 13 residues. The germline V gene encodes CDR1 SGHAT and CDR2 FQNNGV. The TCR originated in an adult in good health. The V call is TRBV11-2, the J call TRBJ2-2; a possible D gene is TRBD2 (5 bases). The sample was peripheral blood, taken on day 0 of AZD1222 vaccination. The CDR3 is CASSRGLSGELFF. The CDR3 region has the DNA TGTGCCAGCAGCCGCGGACTTTCGGGGGAGCTGTTTTTT.